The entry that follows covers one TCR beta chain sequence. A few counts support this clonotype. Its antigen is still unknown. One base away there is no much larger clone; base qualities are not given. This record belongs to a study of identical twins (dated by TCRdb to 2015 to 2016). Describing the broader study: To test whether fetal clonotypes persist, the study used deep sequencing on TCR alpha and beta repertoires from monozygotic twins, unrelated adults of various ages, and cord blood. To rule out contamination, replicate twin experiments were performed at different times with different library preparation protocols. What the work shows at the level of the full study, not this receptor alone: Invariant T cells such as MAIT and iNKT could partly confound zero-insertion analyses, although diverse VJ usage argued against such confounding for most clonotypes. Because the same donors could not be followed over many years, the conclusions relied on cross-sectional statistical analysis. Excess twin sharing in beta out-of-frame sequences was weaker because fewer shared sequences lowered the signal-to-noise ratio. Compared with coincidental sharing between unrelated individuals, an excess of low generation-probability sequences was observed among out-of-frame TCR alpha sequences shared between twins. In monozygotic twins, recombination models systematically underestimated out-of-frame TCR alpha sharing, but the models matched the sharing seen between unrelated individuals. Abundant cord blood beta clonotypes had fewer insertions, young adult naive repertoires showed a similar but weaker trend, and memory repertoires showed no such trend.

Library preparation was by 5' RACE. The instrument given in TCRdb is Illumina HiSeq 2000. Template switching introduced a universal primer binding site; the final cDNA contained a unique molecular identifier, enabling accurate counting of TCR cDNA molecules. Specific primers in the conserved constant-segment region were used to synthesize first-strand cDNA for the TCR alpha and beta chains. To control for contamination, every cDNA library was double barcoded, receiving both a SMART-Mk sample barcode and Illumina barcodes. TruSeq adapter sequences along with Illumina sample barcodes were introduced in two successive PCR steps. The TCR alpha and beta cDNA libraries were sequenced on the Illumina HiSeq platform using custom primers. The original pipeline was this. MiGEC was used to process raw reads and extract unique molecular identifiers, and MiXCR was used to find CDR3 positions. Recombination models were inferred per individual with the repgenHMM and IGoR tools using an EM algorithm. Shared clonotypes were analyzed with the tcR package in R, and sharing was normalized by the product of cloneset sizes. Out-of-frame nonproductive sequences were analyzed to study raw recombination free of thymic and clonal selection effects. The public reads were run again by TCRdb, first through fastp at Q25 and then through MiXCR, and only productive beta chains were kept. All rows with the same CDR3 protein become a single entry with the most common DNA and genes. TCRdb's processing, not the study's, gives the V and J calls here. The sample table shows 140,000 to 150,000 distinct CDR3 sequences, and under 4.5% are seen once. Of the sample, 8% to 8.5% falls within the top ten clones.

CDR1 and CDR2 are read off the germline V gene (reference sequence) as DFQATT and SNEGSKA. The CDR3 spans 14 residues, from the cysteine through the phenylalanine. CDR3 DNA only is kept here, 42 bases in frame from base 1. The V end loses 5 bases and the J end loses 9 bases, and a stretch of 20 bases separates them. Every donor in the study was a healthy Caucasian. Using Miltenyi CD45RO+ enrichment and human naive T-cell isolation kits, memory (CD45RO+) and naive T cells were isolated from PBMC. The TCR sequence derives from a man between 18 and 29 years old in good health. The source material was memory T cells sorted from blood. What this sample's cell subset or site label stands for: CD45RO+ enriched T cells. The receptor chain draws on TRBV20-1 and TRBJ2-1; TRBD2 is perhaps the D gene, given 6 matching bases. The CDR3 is CSAHSVLAGSEQFF. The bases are TGCAGTGCTCATAGCGTCCTTGCGGGGAGTGAGCAGTTCTTC.